Detailed here is one T cell receptor (beta chain). Its antigen is currently unknown. Trimming removed 2 bases from V and 3 bases from J, with 4 bases in between. Germline CDR1 reads LNHNV; CDR2 reads YYDKDF (reference sequence). This CDR3 region has 12 residues. For TCR beta libraries, roughly 2.2 micrograms of genomic DNA were obtained from cryopreserved PBMCs. These data belong to a study of cytotoxic CD8 clonotypes in ibrutinib-treated CLL. Looking at the study overall: Of the patients, 11 were relapsed/refractory, about 16 treatment-naive and fewer than 18 IGHV unmutated.

Profiling relied on immunoSEQ multiplex PCR, and the TCRdb table lists in-frame clones only, not all of them. This sample carries 40,000 or so clones, over 60% of them seen once, and the ten largest clones take approximately 13%. Notes on the study in general: At baseline, clonality was higher than in age-matched healthy donors and correlated with CD8+ counts.

This chain connects TRBV15 to TRBJ2-5; D not certain. The specimen comprised PBMCs, sampled after 12 months of ibrutinib treatment. The TCR was taken from a human donor with chronic lymphocytic leukemia. CDR3 loop: CATSRPKETQYF. As DNA, the CDR3 is TGTGCCACCAGCAGACCAAAAGAGACCCAGTACTTC.